One sample yielded the 17 T cell receptor beta chains listed below, sequenced in a study of blood T cell repertoires in COVID-19. The table came from immunoSEQ multiplex PCR; TCRdb's copy has only in-frame clones and leaves some out. The repertoire holds approximately 310,000 clones, roughly 84% seen once, with 1% in the top ten. Sequenced material: peripheral blood. These receptors were obtained from a man aged 45-60 years with active or convalescent COVID-19.

V and J are TRBV13 and TRBJ1-2, with D perhaps matching TRBD1 (6 bases). The germline CDR1 and CDR2 sequences are PRHDT and FYEKMQ (reference sequence). V lost 3 bases, J lost 8 bases, and 13 bases lay in between. The CDR3 has 13 amino acids. The CDR3 reads CASSFQGNWGYTF. CDR3 nucleotides: TGTGCCAGCAGCTTCCAGGGGAATTGGGGCTACACCTTC.

The CDR3 nucleotides are TGTGCCCTTAGCGGGAGGGCCCTTGGCACGCAGTATTTT. It encodes CALSGRALGTQYF. The chain links TRBV30 to TRBJ2-3, with 11 bases that match TRBD2. Germline-derived CDR1 and CDR2 are GTSNPN and SVGIG (reference sequence). There are 13 residues in the CDR3. V was pared by 8 bases and J by 9 bases, with 10 bases of the junction left unmatched.

The chain has TRBV5-1 and TRBJ1-1; D possibly corresponds to TRBD1 (6 bases). There are 16 residues in the CDR3. V was shortened by 1 base and J by 1 base, with 14 bases between the two germline ends. Per germline, CDR1 SGHRS and CDR2 YFSETQ. The DNA for the CDR3 is TGCGCCAGCAGCTTGACCGTAACGGGACAGAACACTGAAGCTTTCTTT. Protein product: CASSLTVTGQNTEAFF.

The chain recombines TRBV7-3 with TRBJ2-3; 8 bases match TRBD2. V lost 4 bases and J lost 4; bases outside the gene matches: 13. The CDR3 extends over 17 amino acids. Germline loops: CDR1 SGHTA, CDR2 FQGTGA. The chain's CDR3 is CASSSGPGLGGADTQYF. CDR3 bases: TGTGCCAGCAGCTCGGGACCGGGACTAGGAGGGGCAGATACGCAGTATTTT.

V gene TRBV28 combines with J gene TRBJ1-5; 8 bases are a match to TRBD1. V lost 2 bases and J lost 5; bases outside the gene matches: 5. The CDR3 is 15 residues long. Looked up from germline, CDR1 is MDHEN and CDR2 is SYDVKM. The DNA of the CDR3 is TGTGCCAGCAGTTTACCGGGACAGGTCCATCAGCCCCAGCATTTT. This encodes CASSLPGQVHQPQHF. Filled out from reference TRBV28 and TRBJ1-5, the complete variable domain reads DVKVTQSSRYLVKRTGEKVFLECVQDMDHENMFWYRQDPGLGLRLIYFSYDVKMKEKGDIPEGYSVSREKKERFSLILESASTNQTSMYLCASSLPGQVHQPQHFGDGTRLSIL.

V usage is TRBV7-3 and J usage is TRBJ2-2; the match to TRBD2 covers 8 bases. This CDR3 spans 15 amino acids. V shed 5 bases and J 2 bases; nucleotides not matched to a gene: 4. Germline V CDR1 and CDR2: SGHTA, FQGTGA. The CDR3 protein is CASSKTSGNTGELFF. CDR3 DNA: TGTGCCAGCAGCAAAACTAGCGGCAACACCGGGGAGCTGTTTTTT. The variable domain in full, with the rest retrieved from reference TRBV7-3 and TRBJ2-2, is GAGVSQTPSNKVTEKGKYVELRCDPISGHTALYWYRQSLGQGPEFLIYFQGTGAADDSGLPNDRFFAVRPEGSVSTLKIQRTERGDSAVYLCASSKTSGNTGELFFGEGSRLTVL.

In the case of this clone: Other DNA sequences in this sample translate to the same CDR3. The chain carries TRBV30 and TRBJ2-1, with D hard to call. Germline CDR1 reads GTSNPN; CDR2 reads SVGIG (reference sequence). The CDR3 is made up of 11 amino acids. Trimming stripped 3 bases from V and 4 bases from J, with 4 bases between. The DNA for the CDR3 is TGTGCCTGGAGCCCATACAATGAGCAGTTCTTC. Its translation is CAWSPYNEQFF. Variable domain in full (rest from reference TRBV30 and TRBJ2-1): SQTIHQWPATLVQPVGSPLSLECTVEGTSNPNLYWYRQAAGRGLQLLFYSVGIGQISSEVPQNLSASRPQDRQFILSSKKLLLSDSGFYLCAWSPYNEQFFGPGTRLTVL.

Turning to this clone: Relative to the germline gene, one junction end is altered; a read error may explain this. The genes are TRBV5-6 and TRBJ1-1; a possible D gene is TRBD1 (6 bases). CDR3 length: 11 amino acids. Germline assignment: CDR1 SGHDT and CDR2 YYEEEE. CDR3 sequence reads: CASSRQALRSF. Written as DNA, the CDR3 is TGTGCCAGCAGCAGACAGGCCCTCCGGTCCTTT.

The chain carries TRBV5-1 and TRBJ2-3; 7 nucleotides align to TRBD2. The CDR3 is 14 residues long. Trimming removed 3 bases from V and 0 bases from J; junction bases left unmatched: 1. CDR1 and CDR2 from the germline V gene are SGHRS and YFSETQ. Here the CDR3 reads CASSSSGSTDTQYF. The CDR3 DNA reads TGCGCCAGCAGCTCTAGCGGAAGCACAGATACGCAGTATTTT.

The chain is built from TRBV15 and TRBJ2-6; D is undetermined. V lost 1 base to trimming and J lost 0 bases, with 4 bases between them. Per germline, CDR1 LNHNV and CDR2 YYDKDF (reference sequence). This CDR3 has 15 amino acids. The CDR3 DNA is TGTGCCACCAGCAGAGCTCGCTCTGGGGCCAACGTCCTGACTTTC. This encodes CATSRARSGANVLTF. Complete variable domain (other parts from reference TRBV15 and TRBJ2-6): DAMVIQNPRYQVTQFGKPVTLSCSQTLNHNVMYWYQQKSSQAPKLLFHYYDKDFNNEADTPDNFQSRRPNTSFCFLDIRSPGLGDTAMYLCATSRARSGANVLTFGAGSRLTVL.

The chain recombines TRBV9 with TRBJ2-3; possible D gene TRBD2, 5 bases. V was clipped by 0 bases and J by 1 base, with 12 bases between them. Looked up from germline, CDR1 is SGDLS and CDR2 is YYNGEE. CDR3 length equals 16 residues. CDR3 protein: CASSVGRGSGTDTQYF. The CDR3 DNA reads as TGTGCCAGCAGCGTAGGACGAGGGTCTGGCACAGATACGCAGTATTTT.

In the case of this clone: Other DNA sequences within the sample encode an identical CDR3. CDR3: CASSLAGGTDTQYF. CDR3 DNA sequence: TGCGCCAGCAGCTTGGCGGGAGGAACAGATACGCAGTATTTT. The chain has TRBV5-1 and TRBJ2-3, with TRBD2 matching 7 bases. V trimming: 0 bases; J trimming: 3 bases; junction bases outside the gene matches: 1. The CDR3 is made up of 14 amino acids. The V gene's germline CDR1 is SGHRS and CDR2 YFSETQ.

The chain joins TRBV29-1 to TRBJ2-3; possibly TRBD1 for D (5 bases). The CDR3 has 13 residues. Germline V gene lookup returns CDR1 SQVTM and CDR2 ANQGSEA. The V gene lost 6 bases and the J gene lost 10 bases, with 20 bases spanning the gap. The CDR3 bases are TGCAGCGTGAATCAGGGATTCGAGAATCCGCAGTATTTT. Protein product: CSVNQGFENPQYF.

This chain links TRBV27 with TRBJ2-5; TRBD2 is a possible D gene (6 bases). Between the trimmed V and J ends, which lost 2 bases and 2 bases, there was a span of 9 bases. Germline CDR1 reads MNHEY; CDR2 reads SMNVEV (reference sequence). The length of the CDR3 is 14 residues. CDR3: CASSLLARQETQYF. DNA for the CDR3: TGTGCCAGCAGTTTACTAGCGAGGCAAGAGACCCAGTACTTC.

V gene TRBV18 combines with J gene TRBJ2-4; TRBD2 might be the D (5 bases). CDR1 is KGHSH, CDR2 LQKENI, per germline. The CDR3 length is 13 residues. Trimming pared 5 bases from V and 4 bases from J, leaving 9 bases between. CDR3 nucleotides: TGTGCCAGCTCATCGGACTGGAAAAACATTCAGTACTTC. This encodes CASSSDWKNIQYF.

J is TRBJ1-6 and V is TRBV15, with a possible D match to TRBD1 (5 bases). Trimming cost V 0 bases and J 5 bases, with 11 bases left between them. CDR3 size: 16 residues. Germline V gene data show CDR1 as LNHNV and CDR2 as YYDKDF (reference sequence). The CDR3 sequence is CATSRDGQGNNSPLHF. The CDR3, as DNA: TGTGCCACCAGCAGAGATGGCCAGGGAAATAATTCACCCCTCCACTTT.

This rearrangement joins TRBV6-4 to TRBJ1-2, with 8 bases lining up with TRBD1. V was clipped by 0 bases and J by 4 bases; unmatched bases: 10. There are 17 residues in the CDR3. Germline lookup yields CDR1 MRHNA and CDR2 SNTAGT. The CDR3 DNA sequence: TGTGCCAGCAGTGACTCCCCCGGGACAGGCCTTATCTATGGCTACACCTTC. Translating it yields CASSDSPGTGLIYGYTF.